This T cell receptor (beta chain) was profiled in a study of CD8 T cells in Susac syndrome. This clonotype was seen a handful of times. Its antigen is unidentified. Random hexamers primed reverse transcription of about 0.45 to 1 ug RNA. Across 54 Vbeta and 13 Jbeta, immunoSEQ multiplex PCR amplified TCR beta CDR3. TCRdb used MiXCR to reprocess the immunoSEQ multiplex PCR reads, holding one entry per CDR3 protein. The sample has about 80,000 distinct CDR3 sequences, roughly 93% seen once. CDR3 length equals 14 residues. V shed 4 bases and J shed 6 bases, with 14 bases lying between them. CDR1 and CDR2 (germline): SGHKS, YYEKEE (reference sequence). Study-wide results and limits: Regarding the TCR sequencing and HLA analysis, the study admitted that a relatively small number of individuals were involved.

The chain joins TRBV5-5 to TRBJ1-5, with D perhaps TRBD1 (5 bases). Sample: CD8+ T cells from PBMCs. The sequence was collected from a human donor in good health. CDR3 bases: TGTGCCAGCAGCCGAGGGGATCGGGGTCAGCCCCAGCATTTT. Amino acids: CASSRGDRGQPQHF.